This T cell receptor beta chain was captured in a study of Ad26.COV2.S vaccination and SARS-CoV-2 variants. Study details: In the study, Ad26.COV2.S was injected intramuscularly once, or twice 56 days apart.

Germline-derived CDR1 and CDR2 are DFQATT and SNEGSKA (reference sequence). Trimming pared 3 bases from V and 4 bases from J, leaving 9 bases between. The CDR3 sequence is 12 residues long. This clone was picked up a small number of times. Its antigen is still unknown. Treatment described: 19 received Ad26.COV2.S at low or high dose, single or two shots; about five received placebo; per-sample allocation not given. The samples were gathered on day 63 after the first injection of vaccine or placebo. Whoever gave the sample was an adult aged 18-55 years in Boston. Some clones are missing from TCRdb's copy, which holds only in-frame ones; the method was immunoSEQ multiplex PCR. Of roughly 500,000 clones listed, 87% are singletons. General study findings and limits: Reported findings describe substantial breadth in spike-specific CD8+ and CD4+ T cell responses following vaccination. Vaccine and placebo recipients had similar non-spike TCR breadth.

The J gene is TRBJ1-2, the V gene TRBV20-1, with D uncertain. The sequences come from peripheral blood, collected in a trial of Ad26.COV2.S vaccine versus placebo. This TCR derives from a person aged 18-65 years who received the Ad26.COV2.S COVID-19 vaccine or a placebo. CDR3 in amino acids: CSASRGLYGYTF. The CDR3 DNA follows: TGCAGTGCTAGTCGGGGTCTCTATGGCTACACCTTC.